These 28 T cell receptor beta chains share one sample of origin, sequenced in a study of T cells in Graves' hyperthyroidism and ophthalmopathy. RNA transcripts gave rise to amplified TCR beta CDR3 regions. The HTBI set primed first-round TCR CDR3 RT-PCR. One entry per CDR3 protein results from TCRdb running MiXCR on the multiplex PCR reads. The sample yields approximately 380,000 distinct CDR3 sequences, more than 12% seen once. Source material: blood. The receptors shown here come from a man aged 45-60 years with Graves' ophthalmopathy.

This clonotype came up a few times. The chain uses TRBV20-1 and TRBJ2-7, with 8 bases identical to TRBD2. This CDR3 spans 19 amino acids. The germline V gene encodes CDR1 DFQATT and CDR2 SNEGSKA (reference sequence). J was trimmed by 4 bases and V by 5 bases; bases with no gene match: 25. The CDR3 loop is CSAHPAGLAGGGGAYEQYF. The CDR3 DNA sequence: TGCAGTGCTCACCCCGCCGGGCTAGCGGGCGGCGGCGGGGCTTACGAGCAGTACTTC.

In regard to this clonotype: Possible read error: a much larger clone is one base away. V usage is TRBV6-9 and J usage is TRBJ2-5; D might be TRBD1 or TRBD2, each matching 6 bases. CDR3 length: 15 amino acids. Germline V gives CDR1 MNHGY, CDR2 SVAAGI. For the CDR3, the DNA is TGTGCCAGCAGTTTTGCTCCCGGGGGCCAAGAGATCCAGTACTTC. Its protein product is CASSFAPGGQEIQYF.

This clonotype was found many times. V usage is TRBV12-3 or TRBV12-4 and J usage is TRBJ2-1; tentative D call: TRBD2 (6 bases). This CDR3 has 11 amino acids. V dropped 9 bases and J dropped 6 bases, with 9 bases sitting between them. The CDR3: CASLATNEQFF. The CDR3 region has the DNA TGTGCCAGTCTAGCGACCAATGAGCAGTTCTTC.

This rearrangement joins TRBV20-1 to TRBJ2-7; possibly TRBD2 for D (6 bases). Per germline, CDR1 DFQATT and CDR2 SNEGSKA (reference sequence). CDR3 length: 13 residues. V shed 5 bases and J shed 0 bases, with 11 bases lying between them. CDR3 in DNA: TGCAGTGCTTCTCTGACTAGCTCCTACGAGCAGTACTTC. Its protein is CSASLTSSYEQYF.

As concerns this clonotype: Just one base apart from a much larger clone, this may be a read error. The chain has TRBV6-1 and TRBJ2-3; 7 nucleotides align to TRBD2. After removal of 3 bases from V and 6 bases from J, the junction contained 6 bases not matched to a gene. CDR3 length: 14 amino acids. Germline V gene data show CDR1 as MNHNS and CDR2 as SASEGT. The CDR3 DNA reads TGTGCCAGCAGTGATGTGGGAGGGCCCGATACGCAGTATTTT. It specifies CASSDVGGPDTQYF.

The gene calls are TRBV19 and TRBJ2-7; 9 nucleotides agree with TRBD2. CDR3 length: 16 residues. Per the germline V gene, CDR1 is LNHDA and CDR2 is SQIVND (reference sequence). Germline trimming cut 0 bases from V and 5 bases from J; bases unmatched to any gene: 8. In DNA, the CDR3 is TGTGCCAGTAGTATAGACAATAGCGGGAGTATCCACGAGCAGTACTTC. It specifies CASSIDNSGSIHEQYF.

This clonotype was seen repeatedly, ten times or more. The chain has TRBV11-2 and TRBJ2-7, with 7 bases matching TRBD1. The CDR3 has 14 residues. CDR1 is SGHAT and CDR2 is FQNNGV in the germline V gene. With 2 bases clipped from V and 4 bases from J, the junction kept 5 bases outside the gene matches. CDR3 amino acids: CASSLSTGVYEQYF. CDR3 coding DNA: TGTGCCAGCAGCTTATCCACAGGGGTTTACGAGCAGTACTTC.

At least ten counts were recorded for this clonotype. The chain is built from TRBV2 and TRBJ2-6; a weak D match, TRBD2 (6 bases). V lost 8 bases, J lost 0 bases, and 17 bases lay in between. Germline V gene lookup returns CDR1 SNHLY and CDR2 FYNNEI. This CDR3 spans 17 amino acids. For the CDR3, the DNA is TGTGCCAGCTCTGAGGAGGGAGGCCACTCTGGGGCCAACGTCCTGACTTTC. This codes for CASSEEGGHSGANVLTF.

This clonotype has a count of ten or more. The chain uses TRBV3-1 and TRBJ2-1, with 8 bases matching TRBD2. There are 14 residues in the CDR3. Per the germline V gene, CDR1 is LGHDT and CDR2 is YNNKEL (reference sequence). V dropped 4 bases and J dropped 12; count of bases not matched to a gene: 11. CDR3 nucleotide sequence: TGTGCCAGCAGCCGAAGCGGGAGCCCCCATGGGCAGTTCTTC. It is translated as CASSRSGSPHGQFF.

There are many counts of this clonotype. This chain connects TRBV20-1 to TRBJ1-2, with a tentative D call TRBD1 (5 bases). Germline V gene lookup returns CDR1 DFQATT and CDR2 SNEGSKA (reference sequence). The CDR3 sequence is 13 residues long. The V end lost 1 base, the J end lost 8 bases, and 14 bases lay between the germline ends. The CDR3 nucleotides read TGCAGTGCTAGAGCGGGGGGGGTGAACGGCTACACCTTC. This encodes CSARAGGVNGYTF.

The chain employs TRBV4-1 and TRBJ1-4, with a weak D call TRBD1 (5 bases). The germline V gene encodes CDR1 MGHRA and CDR2 YSYEKL. The CDR3 covers 17 residues. Trimming shortened V by 0 bases and J by 7 bases, and 18 bases separated the two germline ends. Written as DNA, the CDR3 is TGCGCCAGCAGCCAAGATCTGGGCGGGGGTCTTCCTGAAAAACTGTTTTTT. Residues: CASSQDLGGGLPEKLFF.

The sample holds a few counts of this clonotype. This chain uses TRBV30 with TRBJ1-1, with a weak D call TRBD1 (5 bases). The CDR3 consists of 12 residues. Germline V CDR1 and CDR2: GTSNPN, SVGIG (reference sequence). The V and J ends lost 3 bases and 6 bases respectively, with 11 bases between them. The CDR3 region has the DNA TGTGCCTGGAGAAGGGAGGGGTCTGAAGCTTTCTTT. Protein sequence: CAWRREGSEAFF. Together with reference TRBV30 and TRBJ1-1, the CDR3 gives the full variable domain: SQTIHQWPATLVQPVGSPLSLECTVEGTSNPNLYWYRQAAGRGLQLLFYSVGIGQISSEVPQNLSASRPQDRQFILSSKKLLLSDSGFYLCAWRREGSEAFFGQGTRLTVV.

In its sample, this clonotype was seen a few times. V usage is TRBV5-1 and J usage is TRBJ2-2; D remains ambiguous. Per germline, CDR1 SGHRS and CDR2 YFSETQ. This CDR3 has 14 residues. V gave up 4 bases and J gave up 7 bases, with 14 bases separating them. The CDR3 spells CASSPLDLGGELFF. Here the CDR3 DNA reads TGCGCCAGCAGCCCCCTGGATTTGGGCGGGGAGCTGTTTTTT.

This clonotype was observed many times. This sequence joins TRBV14 and TRBJ1-1, with 8 bases aligning to TRBD1. The CDR3 is made up of 14 amino acids. The trim removed 5 bases at V and 4 bases at J, leaving 6 bases unmatched. Germline loops: CDR1 SGHDN, CDR2 FVKESK. The CDR3 here is CASSYSGTGTEAFF. The CDR3, as DNA: TGTGCCAGCAGCTATAGCGGGACAGGCACTGAAGCTTTCTTT.

The chain recombines TRBV5-1 with TRBJ2-3, with TRBD2 matching over 10 bases. CDR3 length: 19 amino acids. V lost 0 bases, J lost 2 bases, and 12 bases stayed unmatched. Germline values: CDR1 SGHRS, CDR2 YFSETQ. The CDR3 spells CASSLDFRRTSGTTDTQYF. As DNA, the CDR3 is TGCGCCAGCAGCTTGGATTTTCGGCGGACTAGCGGAACCACAGATACGCAGTATTTT.

This clonotype showed up many times. The chain carries TRBV28 and TRBJ2-7; D is uncertain. Looked up from germline, CDR1 is MDHEN and CDR2 is SYDVKM. The CDR3 sequence is 17 residues long. V lost 4 bases and J 3 bases, leaving 22 bases between the germline ends. The CDR3 loop is CASSSPPFSSNLYEQYF. CDR3 sequence (DNA): TGTGCCAGCAGTTCCCCTCCCTTTTCGAGTAACCTCTACGAGCAGTACTTC.

V is TRBV5-1 and J is TRBJ2-1; a weak D match, TRBD1 (6 bases). Trimming took 4 bases from V and 8 from J, leaving 22 bases between them. The CDR3 runs 16 residues. The V gene's germline CDR1 is SGHRS and CDR2 YFSETQ. Here the CDR3 DNA reads TGCGCCAGCAGCAGGGGACACTCTGGGATTGTCGATGAGCAGTTCTTC. As protein: CASSRGHSGIVDEQFF.

V and J are TRBV30 and TRBJ2-7, with TRBD1 matching over 9 bases. The ends lost 5 bases at V and 3 bases at J; junction bases unmatched: 8. This CDR3 contains 14 residues. CDR1 and CDR2 (germline): GTSNPN, SVGIG (reference sequence). The CDR3 region is CAWSFRTGDYEQYF. CDR3 bases: TGTGCCTGGTCATTCCGGACAGGGGACTACGAGCAGTACTTC.

This clonotype was found many times. The chain employs TRBV3-1 and TRBJ1-2; TRBD1 matches 7 bases. The germline gives CDR1 LGHDT, CDR2 YNNKEL (reference sequence). V shed 4 bases and J 1 base; nucleotides not matched to a gene: 3. This CDR3 region has 14 residues. As DNA, the CDR3 is TGTGCCAGCAGCCGCGGACAGGTTAACTATGGCTACACCTTC. This gives the protein CASSRGQVNYGYTF.

About this clonotype: It may be a read error: a sequence one base away is much more abundant. V gene TRBV5-5 combines with J gene TRBJ2-7; TRBD1 matches 8 bases. In germline, CDR1 is SGHKS, CDR2 YYEKEE (reference sequence). The V segment lost 7 bases and the J segment 6 bases; nucleotides outside the gene matches: 18. This CDR3 spans 16 amino acids. Here the CDR3 reads CASRTTGQASEFEQYF. DNA for the CDR3: TGTGCCAGCCGCACGACGGGACAGGCGTCGGAGTTCGAGCAGTACTTC.

About this clonotype: A junction end diverges from the germline sequence, so it may reflect a read error. The chain links TRBV18 to TRBJ1-5, with unresolved D. In germline, CDR1 is KGHSH, CDR2 LQKENI. The CDR3 loop spans 15 amino acids. CDR3 in amino acids: CVSSPPSQGNQPQHF. CDR3 DNA: TGTGTCAGCTCACCACCCTCGCAGGGCAATCAGCCCCAGCATTTT.

The chain links TRBV6-1 to TRBJ2-3; 10 bases fit TRBD2. Germline CDR1 and CDR2: MNHNS and SASEGT. The CDR3 spans 16 residues. J gave up 4 bases and V 6 bases, and 10 bases lay outside the gene matches. Here the CDR3 reads CASRILAGGVADTQYF. The DNA for the CDR3 is TGTGCCAGCAGAATCTTAGCGGGAGGAGTTGCAGATACGCAGTATTTT.

This clonotype was observed many times. The CDR3 reads CASSGTAIYGYTF. CDR3 sequence (DNA): TGTGCCAGCAGTGGGACAGCCATCTATGGCTACACCTTC. This rearrangement joins TRBV28 to TRBJ1-2; 7 positions agree with TRBD1. The CDR3 totals 13 residues. Trimming cost V 5 bases and J 4 bases; bases outside gene matches: 4. Germline V gene sequence: CDR1 MDHEN, CDR2 SYDVKM.

This clonotype was found many times. The J gene is TRBJ1-1, the V gene TRBV28; 9 nucleotides agree with TRBD1. J was trimmed by 7 bases and V by 6 bases; bases with no gene match: 12. The CDR3 sequence is 15 residues long. Germline V lookup: CDR1 MDHEN, CDR2 SYDVKM. This chain's CDR3 is CASSPQGAFPNEAFF. CDR3 nucleotides: TGTGCCAGCAGCCCACAGGGGGCGTTTCCAAATGAAGCTTTCTTT.

This clonotype was counted ten times or more. The chain is built from TRBV12-3 or TRBV12-4 and TRBJ2-2; 12 bases are a match to TRBD2. The CDR3 extends over 23 amino acids. V trimming: 1 base; J trimming: 3 bases; junction bases outside the gene matches: 21. The CDR3 region has the DNA TGTGCCAGCAGTTTAGTGATCTTCCCTAGCGGGAGGGCCTCAGATGCGGACACCGGGGAGCTGTTTTTT. Protein: CASSLVIFPSGRASDADTGELFF.

In its sample, this clonotype was seen a few times. The chain is built from TRBV18 and TRBJ2-7, with 7 bases aligning to TRBD1. With 3 bases clipped from V and 0 bases from J, the junction kept 2 bases outside the gene matches. Germline V gene sequence: CDR1 KGHSH, CDR2 LQKENI. The CDR3 consists of 14 residues. The CDR3 DNA sequence: TGTGCCAGCTCACCCGGACAGGACTCCTACGAGCAGTACTTC. Translated, it gives CASSPGQDSYEQYF.

Ten or more counts support this clonotype. This CDR3 is CASSITDRGGYEQYF. The CDR3 coding sequence is TGTGCCAGCAGTATAACGGACAGGGGAGGCTACGAGCAGTACTTC. The V and J genes are TRBV6-1 and TRBJ2-7; 9 positions match TRBD1. This CDR3 comprises 15 residues. In germline, CDR1 is MNHNS, CDR2 SASEGT. V trimming: 5 bases; J trimming: 3 bases; junction bases outside the gene matches: 8.

Here the CDR3 DNA reads TGTGCCAGCAGTCGGACTAGCGGGAGAGGGGATACGCAGTATTTT. Its protein product is CASSRTSGRGDTQYF. The gene calls are TRBV27 and TRBJ2-3, with TRBD2 matching over 13 bases. Trimming cost V 5 bases and J 6 bases; bases outside gene matches: 5. Germline-derived CDR1 and CDR2 are MNHEY and SMNVEV (reference sequence). The CDR3 consists of 15 residues.